This note documents a single TCR beta chain sequence. Germline V gene data show CDR1 as SGHDT and CDR2 as YYEEEE. Trimming pared 0 bases from V and 5 bases from J, leaving 14 bases between. This CDR3 has 15 residues. The sample originates from a study of blood T cell repertoires in COVID-19. The wider study: Material from acute and convalescent COVID-19 was sourced from the United States, Italy and Spain. T cells, B-cell-depleted T cells, or PBMCs supplied cDNA or gDNA.

Here immunoSEQ multiplex PCR was the method, and the copy in TCRdb shows in-frame clones only, minus some. The sample yields approximately 250,000 clones, over 70% seen once. V gene TRBV5-6 combines with J gene TRBJ1-1; D possibly corresponds to TRBD1 (5 bases). Sequencing was done on a sample of peripheral blood. The TCR comes from a human donor in a cohort sampled during active COVID-19. Here the CDR3 reads CASSLVSQGWTEAFF. CDR3 nucleotide sequence: TGTGCCAGCAGCTTGGTGAGTCAGGGTTGGACTGAAGCTTTCTTT.